The next 27 T cell receptor beta chains were all read from a single sample in a study of CD8 T cells in Susac syndrome. An input of roughly 0.5 to 1 ug of RNA was subjected to reverse transcription using random hexamers. TCRdb used MiXCR to reprocess the immunoSEQ multiplex PCR reads, holding one entry per CDR3 protein. The profile shows about 180,000 distinct CDR3 sequences, roughly 94% of them singletons. The sequenced material came from CD4+ T cells from PBMCs. The receptors stem from a human donor with Susac syndrome.

This CDR3 is CASSLTALGGANVLTF. CDR3 nucleotide sequence: TGTGCCAGCAGCTTAACTGCCCTAGGAGGGGCCAACGTCCTGACTTTC. V is TRBV7-3 and J is TRBJ2-6; no clear D. V lost 0 bases and J lost 4, with 10 bases in between. The CDR3 is 16 amino acids. Per germline, CDR1 SGHTA and CDR2 FQGTGA.

The rearrangement uses TRBV5-6 and TRBJ1-5; no clear D. Per germline, CDR1 SGHDT and CDR2 YYEEEE. With 0 bases removed from V and 3 bases from J, the gap between germline ends came to 10 bases. The CDR3 contains 15 residues. This chain's CDR3 is CASSLGSGDNQPQHF. Written as DNA, the CDR3 is TGTGCCAGCAGCTTGGGATCGGGAGACAATCAGCCCCAGCATTTT.

This clonotype has more than one count but fewer than ten. This chain joins TRBV6-2 or TRBV6-3 and TRBJ2-7; D call uncertain. The CDR3 sequence is 11 residues long. The V gene lost 4 bases and the J gene lost 3 bases, with 4 bases spanning the gap. Germline V gene data show CDR1 as MNHEY and CDR2 as SVGEGT. The CDR3 region has the DNA TGTGCCAGCAGTTCTTTCTACGAGCAGTACTTC. It codes for CASSSFYEQYF.

This chain uses TRBV29-1 with TRBJ2-1; D ambiguous. CDR3 size: 11 residues. Germline CDR1 SQVTM, CDR2 ANQGSEA. The V end was cut by 6 bases, the J end by 7 bases, with 10 bases between. CDR3 DNA sequence: TGCAGCGTCCGCCCGGGTAATGAGCAGTTCTTC. This encodes CSVRPGNEQFF.

J is TRBJ2-2 and V is TRBV20-1; TRBD2 matches at 8 bases. Per germline, CDR1 DFQATT and CDR2 SNEGSKA (reference sequence). V trimming: 4 bases; J trimming: 7 bases; junction bases outside the gene matches: 14. The CDR3 runs 16 residues. DNA for the CDR3: TGCAGTGCTATTCGTCCCGGGGGGGGGCAAAACGGGGAGCTGTTTTTT. Protein: CSAIRPGGGQNGELFF.

The chain has TRBV7-9 and TRBJ1-1, with D possibly being TRBD1 (5 bases). This CDR3 region has 13 residues. The germline V gene encodes CDR1 SEHNR and CDR2 FQNEAQ (reference sequence). Between the trimmed V and J ends, which lost 5 bases and 12 bases, there was a span of 19 bases. The CDR3, as DNA: TGTGCCAGCAGCCCGCGCCGCGGGCAGGGCTCTTTCTTT. It codes for CASSPRRGQGSFF.

The gene calls are TRBV20-1 and TRBJ2-1; perhaps D is TRBD1 or TRBD2 (6 bases each). V gave up 3 bases and J gave up 3 bases, with 15 bases separating them. The germline V gene encodes CDR1 DFQATT and CDR2 SNEGSKA (reference sequence). The CDR3 has 15 amino acids. CDR3 coding DNA: TGCAGTGCTAGTCTAGGGGGGACCCGCTACAATGAGCAGTTCTTC. It specifies CSASLGGTRYNEQFF.

This clonotype was seen more than once but under ten times. The genes are TRBV27 and TRBJ1-2, with D unclear. V gave up 2 bases and J gave up 4 bases, with 8 bases separating them. The CDR3 spans 13 residues. Germline CDR1 is MNHEY and CDR2 is SMNVEV (reference sequence). In DNA form, the CDR3 reads TGTGCCAGCAGTTTAGGGCAGACCTATGGCTACACCTTC. Residues: CASSLGQTYGYTF.

The chain employs TRBV9 and TRBJ1-3; D gene ambiguous. The length of the CDR3 is 17 residues. CDR1 and CDR2 (germline): SGDLS, YYNGEE. Trimming removed 2 bases from V and 2 bases from J, with 17 bases in between. The CDR3 is CASSVVPWLGTGNTIYF. In DNA form, the CDR3 reads TGTGCCAGCAGCGTCGTACCTTGGTTGGGGACTGGAAACACCATATATTTT.

The chain couples TRBV20-1 to TRBJ2-1; D is uncertain. The V end was cut by 5 bases, the J end by 7 bases, with 9 bases between. Germline V gene data show CDR1 as DFQATT and CDR2 as SNEGSKA (reference sequence). The length of the CDR3 is 11 residues. CDR3 amino acids: CSAVSRNEQFF. The CDR3 region has the DNA TGCAGTGCTGTTAGCAGGAATGAGCAGTTCTTC.

This clonotype was detected only once. The chain uses TRBV11-2 and TRBJ2-2; unclear D gene. The CDR3 spans 13 residues. V was pared by 5 bases and J by 6 bases, with 10 bases between. Germline assignment: CDR1 SGHAT and CDR2 FQNNGV. The CDR3 spells CASSGNYAGELFF. The CDR3 nucleotides are TGTGCCAGCAGCGGCAATTATGCCGGGGAGCTGTTTTTT.

The chain links TRBV29-1 to TRBJ2-5; TRBD1 or TRBD2 may be the D gene (5 bases each). With 4 bases removed from V and 5 bases from J, the gap between germline ends came to 11 bases. Germline V gives CDR1 SQVTM, CDR2 ANQGSEA. The CDR3 is 12 amino acids. The DNA for the CDR3 is TGCAGCGTTGTAAGTGGGACGGAGACCCAGTACTTC. Amino acid sequence: CSVVSGTETQYF.

V gene TRBV4-1 combines with J gene TRBJ2-5; D is perhaps TRBD2 (5 bases). Germline V CDR1 and CDR2: MGHRA, YSYEKL. The V end was cut by 2 bases, the J end by 4 bases, with 17 bases between. The CDR3 sequence is 16 residues long. The CDR3 nucleotides are TGCGCCAGCAGCCAACGTCTGCGGGCAGCGTCAGAGACCCAGTACTTC. Translation: CASSQRLRAASETQYF.

The V call is TRBV29-1, the J call TRBJ1-3; D is ambiguous. CDR1 and CDR2 from the germline V gene are SQVTM and ANQGSEA. The CDR3 has 12 amino acids. V was trimmed by 6 bases and J by 1 base, leaving 7 bases between them. The chain's CDR3 is CSVRESGNTIYF. CDR3 nucleotide sequence: TGCAGCGTGCGGGAGTCTGGAAACACCATATATTTT.

The CDR3 loop reads CASSVAPVNTEAFF. The CDR3 nucleotides are TGTGCCAGCAGCGTAGCGCCGGTGAACACTGAAGCTTTCTTT. The rearrangement uses TRBV9 and TRBJ1-1; D is unresolved. Germline assignment: CDR1 SGDLS and CDR2 YYNGEE. This CDR3 spans 14 amino acids. V dropped 0 bases and J dropped 0 bases, with 6 bases sitting between them.

The sample holds one count of this clonotype. The V gene is TRBV19, the J gene TRBJ1-2, with 9 bases lining up with TRBD1. Trimming cost V 4 bases and J 5 bases; bases outside gene matches: 5. The length of the CDR3 is 14 residues. The germline CDR1 and CDR2 sequences are LNHDA and SQIVND (reference sequence). For the CDR3, the DNA is TGTGCCAGTAGTAACACAGGGGGCCGGTATGGCTACACCTTC. This encodes CASSNTGGRYGYTF. Full variable domain (outside the CDR3, taken from reference TRBV19 and TRBJ1-2): DGGITQSPKYLFRKEGQNVTLSCEQNLNHDAMYWYRQDPGQGLRLIYYSQIVNDFQKGDIAEGYSVSREKKESFPLTVTSAQKNPTAFYLCASSNTGGRYGYTFGSGTRLTVV.

V and J are TRBV12-3 or TRBV12-4 and TRBJ1-5, with D unresolved. V lost 8 bases, J lost 3 bases, and 17 bases lay in between. The CDR3 length is 15 residues. CDR3 residues: CASGLGWQSNQPQHF. The CDR3 DNA reads as TGTGCCAGCGGGCTTGGCTGGCAGTCCAATCAGCCCCAGCATTTT.

V is TRBV15 and J is TRBJ2-3; D is unresolved. The CDR3 runs 15 residues. The germline V and J ends were trimmed by 0 bases and 1 base, with 8 bases remaining between them. Germline CDR1 and CDR2: LNHNV and YYDKDF (reference sequence). The CDR3 here is CATSRDFGGTDTQYF. The CDR3 nucleotides read TGTGCCACCAGCAGAGATTTCGGCGGCACAGATACGCAGTATTTT.

V is TRBV18 and J is TRBJ2-5; D gene ambiguous. Trimming left V 6 bases short and J 3 bases short, with 11 bases between. Germline CDR1 reads KGHSH; CDR2 reads LQKENI. The CDR3 consists of 13 residues. This chain's CDR3 is CASSHTFEETQYF. The CDR3 DNA sequence: TGTGCCAGCTCCCACACGTTCGAAGAGACCCAGTACTTC.

The genes are TRBV7-2 and TRBJ2-2; D gene unclear. CDR3 size: 14 residues. V was trimmed by 3 bases and J by 2 bases, leaving 7 bases between them. Germline lookup yields CDR1 SGHTA and CDR2 FQGNSA. The CDR3 here is CASSFWVNTGELFF. CDR3 nucleotides: TGTGCCAGCAGCTTTTGGGTTAACACCGGGGAGCTGTTTTTT.

This clonotype was observed a single time. V and J are TRBV5-1 and TRBJ2-7; 10 bases are shared with TRBD1. CDR3 length: 14 amino acids. From germline, CDR1 is SGHRS and CDR2 YFSETQ. V lost 1 base to trimming and J lost 3 bases; unmatched junction nucleotides: 1. CDR3 region: CASSLWTGGYEQYF. CDR3 bases: TGCGCCAGCAGCTTGTGGACAGGGGGCTACGAGCAGTACTTC.

The rearrangement joins TRBV7-9 to TRBJ1-1; D not certain. The germline CDR1 and CDR2 sequences are SEHNR and FQNEAQ (reference sequence). The CDR3 is 13 residues long. V was cut by 2 bases and J by 1 base, with 5 bases left in between. The CDR3 nucleotides read TGTGCCAGCAGCTTATTCCAGAACACTGAAGCTTTCTTT. This gives the protein CASSLFQNTEAFF.

This clonotype has just a few counts. The chain carries TRBV6-1 and TRBJ2-1; D is possibly TRBD1 (5 bases). V lost 8 bases and J 7 bases, leaving 12 bases between the germline ends. Germline V gives CDR1 MNHNS, CDR2 SASEGT. The length of the CDR3 is 12 residues. The CDR3 here is CASRTPVNEQFF. The CDR3 DNA sequence: TGTGCCAGCCGGACACCCGTTAATGAGCAGTTCTTC.

A single count supports this clonotype. This chain joins TRBV6-5 and TRBJ1-1; D is possibly TRBD1 (5 bases). The germline CDR1 and CDR2 sequences are MNHEY and SVGAGI. V lost 4 bases to trimming and J lost 10 bases, with 19 bases between them. The CDR3 is 14 residues long. The CDR3 spells CASSSNNRVQGAFF. The CDR3 DNA sequence: TGTGCCAGCAGTTCCAACAACCGAGTTCAGGGAGCTTTCTTT.

V is TRBV29-1 and J is TRBJ1-1; the match to TRBD1 covers 7 bases. The trim removed 6 bases at V and 4 bases at J, leaving 11 bases unmatched. This CDR3 contains 14 residues. Germline V gives CDR1 SQVTM, CDR2 ANQGSEA. The CDR3 nucleotides read TGCAGCGTCCACCAGGACAGGCGATCCACTGAAGCTTTCTTT. Translating gives CSVHQDRRSTEAFF.

The rearrangement joins TRBV21-1 to TRBJ1-1; TRBD1 is taken as the D call from the table, unchecked against the DNA. TRBV21-1 is recorded as a pseudogene. The CDR3 has 14 residues. CDR3 protein: CASTTGTGNTEAFF. CDR3 in DNA: TGTGCCAGCACCACCGGGACAGGGAACACTGAAGCTTTCTTT.

The chain uses TRBV29-1 and TRBJ2-2, with 8 positions matching TRBD1. V lost 4 bases and J lost 3; bases outside the gene matches: 4. The CDR3 spans 14 residues. Germline V gene lookup returns CDR1 SQVTM and CDR2 ANQGSEA. CDR3: CSVVDRGDTGELFF. The CDR3 nucleotides are TGCAGCGTTGTAGACAGGGGAGACACCGGGGAGCTGTTTTTT.